The 4 T cell receptor beta chains listed next were all sequenced from one sample in a study of persistence of HIV-infected CD4 T cells. Antigens of these TCRs are unknown. This nonspecific control used anti-CD3/anti-CD28 bead stimulation of CD4+ T cells. Responding CD4+ T cells were sorted by upregulation of both CD40 ligand and CD69. The immunoSEQ assay was version 4, run in survey mode. The method was immunoSEQ multiplex PCR; TCRdb's version includes in-frame clones alone and lacks a portion of them. The sample lists around 47,000 clones, about 89% seen once, with approximately 1.8% in the top ten. The sample consisted of CD4+ T cells sorted from PBMCs after approximately 19-hour stimulation, taken from a patient who received antiretroviral therapy. These receptor sequences come from an adult man with HIV who was CMV-seropositive.

The gene calls are TRBV6-5 and TRBJ1-3; 7 positions match TRBD1. CDR1 MNHEY and CDR2 SVGAGI come from the germline V gene. This CDR3 is built from 15 residues. Losses at the gene ends were 2 bases for V and 1 base for J; bases not matched to a gene: 2. The CDR3 coding sequence is TGTGCCAGCAGTTACACACAGGGGTCTGGAAACACCATATATTTT. Translating gives CASSYTQGSGNTIYF.

This chain links TRBV19 with TRBJ1-2; D call uncertain. The CDR3 has 14 residues. In germline, CDR1 is LNHDA, CDR2 SQIVND (reference sequence). Deletions cut 3 bases from V and 3 bases from J, with 11 bases between. CDR3 nucleotide sequence: TGTGCCAGTAGTATGTCTGGGAAAGACTATGGCTACACCTTC. It encodes CASSMSGKDYGYTF.

The chain joins TRBV19 to TRBJ1-5; D unresolved. Germline V gene sequence: CDR1 LNHDA, CDR2 SQIVND (reference sequence). V was pared by 3 bases and J by 4 bases, with 10 bases between. The CDR3 contains 14 residues. Here the CDR3 DNA reads TGTGCCAGTAGTATTTTATCGGGGAATCAGCCCCAGCATTTT. Protein product: CASSILSGNQPQHF.

The J gene is TRBJ2-7, the V gene TRBV5-4, with D tentatively TRBD1 (5 bases). Trimming removed 4 bases from V and 0 bases from J, with 17 bases in between. The CDR3 consists of 16 residues. The germline CDR1 and CDR2 sequences are SGHNT and YYREEE (reference sequence). The CDR3: CASSTPYLTDSYEQYF. For the CDR3, the DNA is TGTGCCAGCAGCACACCCTACTTGACAGACTCCTACGAGCAGTACTTC.